Given below is one TCR beta chain in context. Its antigen is currently unknown. An end of the junction differs from the germline gene, which may be a read error. Repertoires were generated with immunoSEQ multiplex PCR, while TCRdb's copy carries only in-frame clones and drops some. In the table there are approximately 51,000 clones, about two thirds of which are singletons. The source of the sample is a study of PD-1 blockade in classical Hodgkin lymphoma. Overall study results and limits: Baseline TCR diversity was reportedly lower in newly diagnosed patients than healthy donors. Whereas CD4+ TCR diversity had risen significantly by C4D1, CD8+ TCR diversity had not.

Each patient experienced a relapse that followed autologous stem cell transplantation, and brentuximab vedotin exposure varied. Best overall response was complete response, partial response or progressive disease in these relapsed/refractory classical Hodgkin lymphoma patients. Germline V gene sequence: CDR1 SSHAT, CDR2 FNYEAQ (reference sequence). The CDR3 length is 15 residues. The chain combines TRBV7-7 with TRBJ2-2; maybe TRBD2 (5 bases). The TCR sequence derives from a human donor with classical Hodgkin lymphoma. Sequencing used peripheral blood mononuclear cells (PBMCs), obtained before the second cycle of nivolumab. The CDR3: CASSNGLGSAGELFF. The CDR3 DNA reads as TGTGCTAGCAGCAACGGACTGGGATCCGCCGGGGAGCTGTTTTTT.